A selection of T cell receptor beta chains follows, all from one sample in a study of blood T cell repertoires in COVID-19. Repertoires were generated with immunoSEQ multiplex PCR, while TCRdb's copy carries only in-frame clones and drops some. Among approximately 90,000 clones listed, more than 75% were seen once. The sample consisted of peripheral blood. These receptors were taken from a human donor with acute or convalescent COVID-19. The donor label of this sample is uncertain. Both conserved end residues are part of each CDR3. D genes are given only for firm matches. Clone size is shown for a subset of rows, as once, few, many or a class of expanded clone.

d_gene	abundance	j_gene	v_gene	CDR3nt	CDR3aa
TRBD1	NA	TRBJ1-4	TRBV5-1	TGCGCCAGCAGCCGGACAGGGATACAAACTAATGAAAAACTGTTTTTT	CASSRTGIQTNEKLFF
TRBD2	NA	TRBJ2-7	TRBV7-2	TGTGCCAGCAGCTTAGCACTTCTAGCGGGGCCGTCCTTC	CASSLALLAGPSF
TRBD1	NA	TRBJ1-1	TRBV19	TGTGCCACGGGACAGGGGGACACTGAAGCTTTCTTT	CATGQGDTEAFF
TRBD2	NA	TRBJ2-1	TRBV27	TGTGCCAGCAGTGCAATAGCGGGGGTTTACAATGAGCAGTTCTTC	CASSAIAGVYNEQFF
NA	few	TRBJ1-1	TRBV30	TGTGCCTGGACTCTCGATCCCAGTATGAACACTGAAGCTTTCTTT	CAWTLDPSMNTEAFF
NA	NA	TRBJ1-6	TRBV4-2	TGTGCCAGCAGCCAAGATAGCGCAACGGGTTCACCCCTCCACTTT	CASSQDSATGSPLHF
NA	once	TRBJ2-7	TRBV25-1	TGTGCCAGCAGGAGGACTCCCTCCTACGAGCAGTACTTC	CASRRTPSYEQYF
NA	NA	TRBJ2-5	TRBV9	TGTGCCAGCAGCGTAGCTGGGGGGGTGAGGGGGCAAGAGACCCAGTACTTC	CASSVAGGVRGQETQYF
TRBD1	NA	TRBJ1-1	TRBV5-1	TGCGCCAGCAGTTGGGGACAGGGCAACACTGAAGCTTTCTTT	CASSWGQGNTEAFF
NA	NA	TRBJ1-6	TRBV30	TGTGCCTGGAGTCAGGGGAGCTCCTATAATTCACCCCTCCACTTT	CAWSQGSSYNSPLHF
NA	NA	TRBJ2-7	TRBV18	TGTGCCAGCTCACCACTGGTCGTCCAGGGGGGAGCGTGGTCCGAGCAGTACTTC	CASSPLVVQGGAWSEQYF
TRBD1	NA	TRBJ2-7	TRBV24-1	TGTGCCACCAGTGATCCCGGACAGGGGAACTACGAGCAGTACTTC	CATSDPGQGNYEQYF
TRBD2	NA	TRBJ2-7	TRBV19	TGTGCCAGTAGTATAGTTAGCGGGGCGACCTACGAGCAGTACTTC	CASSIVSGATYEQYF
NA	NA	TRBJ2-7	TRBV28	TGTGCCAGCAGTTCGGGACTGTCGTGGGAGCAGTACTTC	CASSSGLSWEQYF
TRBD1	NA	TRBJ1-1	TRBV11-2	TGTGCCAGCAGGAGACAGGGGGTTTTTGAAGCTTTCTTT	CASRRQGVFEAFF
NA	NA	TRBJ2-2	TRBV24-1	TGTGCCACCAGTGATTCGTACAGGATAGCGAACACCGGGGAGCTGTTTTTT	CATSDSYRIANTGELFF
TRBD1	few	TRBJ1-5	TRBV28	TGTGCCAGCATCTCGAACAGGGGGCTTAATCAGCCCCAGCATTTT	CASISNRGLNQPQHF
TRBD1	NA	TRBJ1-4	TRBV27	TGTGCCAGCAGTTGGACAGGGGGCGCTAATGAAAAACTGTTTTTT	CASSWTGGANEKLFF
TRBD1	NA	TRBJ2-7	TRBV7-2	TGTGCCAGCAGCCGGAACCGGGACAGAACAACCGAGCAGTACTTC	CASSRNRDRTTEQYF
NA	NA	TRBJ2-3	TRBV7-6	TGTGCCAGCAGCTTAGGGCCGGCGGGGTTTGCGACAGATACGCAGTATTTT	CASSLGPAGFATDTQYF
NA	few	TRBJ2-5	TRBV6-2/TRBV6-3	TGTGCCAGCAGTTACGGCTGGGTATCGGGCCGGGGGACCCAGTACTTC	CASSYGWVSGRGTQYF
NA	NA	TRBJ2-3	TRBV12-5	TGTGCTAGTGGTTTGAGGCCAGGGAGCACAGATACGCAGTATTTT	CASGLRPGSTDTQYF
NA	NA	TRBJ1-5	TRBV7-2	TGTGCCAGCAGCTTAGGAGGGGGGGGGCACAATCAGCCCCAGCATTTT	CASSLGGGGHNQPQHF
TRBD1	NA	TRBJ1-5	TRBV7-6	TGTGCCAGCAGCTTAGAGGGTCAGGGGGTTACCAATCAGCCCCAGCATTTT	CASSLEGQGVTNQPQHF
NA	NA	TRBJ1-1	TRBV10-2	TGCGCCAGCAGTACGGGGGGGGGTATGAACACTGAAGCTTTCTTT	CASSTGGGMNTEAFF
NA	NA	TRBJ2-1	TRBV10-3	TGTGCCATCAGTGAGTCGTCCAGGGATAGGGATGAGCAGTTCTTC	CAISESSRDRDEQFF
NA	once	TRBJ1-6	TRBV10-3	TGTGCCACCAGGGCGAGGACAGCTGATTCACCCCTCCACTTT	CATRARTADSPLHF
TRBD2	NA	TRBJ2-1	TRBV2	TGTGCCAGCAGACGTCTAGCGGGGGGGCGGAATGAGCAGTTCTTC	CASRRLAGGRNEQFF
TRBD1	NA	TRBJ1-4	TRBV29-1	TGCAGCGCTGGAGGGGGACAGGGGACAGGAGAAAAACTGTTTTTT	CSAGGGQGTGEKLFF
TRBD1	NA	TRBJ1-2	TRBV2	TGTGCCAGCACAGTGGGACAGATCTATGGCTACACCTTC	CASTVGQIYGYTF
TRBD1	NA	TRBJ2-7	TRBV5-1	TGCGCCAGCAGCTTGGGGGCGACAGGGAACTACGAGCAGTACTTC	CASSLGATGNYEQYF
TRBD2	NA	TRBJ2-4	TRBV7-2	TGTGCCAGCCGAACGGGGGGGCCTAAAAACATTCAGTACTTC	CASRTGGPKNIQYF
NA	once	TRBJ2-5	TRBV6-5	TGTGCCTCACAGGAGTGGGTGGAGACCCAGTACTTC	CASQEWVETQYF
NA	once	TRBJ2-3	TRBV6-5	TGTGCCAGCAGTTACTCGAACAAGTACACAGATACGCAGTATTTT	CASSYSNKYTDTQYF
NA	NA	TRBJ2-7	TRBV18	TGTGCCAGCTCACCATTTACAGGGAATGACGAGCAGTACTTC	CASSPFTGNDEQYF
NA	NA	TRBJ1-5	TRBV5-1	TGCGCCAGCAGCTCCGGGGAGGGCAATCAGCCCCAGCATTTT	CASSSGEGNQPQHF
NA	NA	TRBJ1-2	TRBV7-2	TGTGCCAGCAGCTTAGGGGGGCCGGACTATGGCTACACCTTC	CASSLGGPDYGYTF
TRBD1	NA	TRBJ2-2	TRBV7-6	TGTGCCAGCAGCCAGACAGGGGACCCCGGGGAGCTGTTTTTT	CASSQTGDPGELFF
TRBD1	NA	TRBJ1-1	TRBV11-2	TGTGCCAGCAGCTCGGGACAGGGAACCACTGAAGCTTTCTTT	CASSSGQGTTEAFF
NA	NA	TRBJ2-5	TRBV30	TGTGCCTGGAGTGTTCTAGAGACCCAGTACTTC	CAWSVLETQYF
TRBD1	NA	TRBJ2-7	TRBV6-5	TGTGCCAGCAGTTACCGACAGGGGGTCGACGAGCAGTACTTC	CASSYRQGVDEQYF
TRBD2	once	TRBJ2-1	TRBV28	TGTGCCAGCAACCGAGGGACTAGCGGCTACAATGAGCAGTTCTTC	CASNRGTSGYNEQFF
TRBD1	once	TRBJ1-6	TRBV10-3	TGTGCCATCAGTGAGAAGGGACAGGGGGCGACACCCCTCCACTTT	CAISEKGQGATPLHF
NA	NA	TRBJ2-3	TRBV27	TGTGCCAGCAGTCCAAATCAGGGGGGTGGGCAGTATTTT	CASSPNQGGGQYF
TRBD2	NA	TRBJ2-3	TRBV15	TGTGCCGCCAGCGAGGGTAGCGGGGGCACAGATACGCAGTATTTT	CAASEGSGGTDTQYF
TRBD1	few	TRBJ1-1	TRBV3-1/TRBV3-2	TGTGCCAGCAGCCGACAGGGGGTGGTGAACACTGAAGCTTTCTTT	CASSRQGVVNTEAFF
NA	NA	TRBJ2-7	TRBV5-1	TGCGCCAGCAGCTTGGAAGGGGTCTACGAGCAGTACTTC	CASSLEGVYEQYF
NA	NA	TRBJ1-2	TRBV6-5	TGTGCCAGCATAAACCCCACCAGGCATGGCTACACCTTC	CASINPTRHGYTF
NA	NA	TRBJ2-3	TRBV3-1/TRBV3-2	TGTGCCAGCAGCCCCTCCTGGTCGGGGGGCGGTACGCAGTATTTT	CASSPSWSGGGTQYF
NA	NA	TRBJ2-7	TRBV24-1	TGTGCCCCCCCAGGGCGGGGCCCCTACGAGCAGTACTTC	CAPPGRGPYEQYF
NA	once	TRBJ1-1	TRBV6-4	TGTGCCAGCAGTGACTCTAATGCTGAAGCTTTCTTT	CASSDSNAEAFF
NA	NA	TRBJ1-5	TRBV28	TGTGCCAGCAATGACAGCGAATATAGCAATCAGCCCCAGCATTTT	CASNDSEYSNQPQHF